The 24 T cell receptor beta chains below were found in one sample sequenced in a study of naive and memory T cell subsets. Both TRBC1 and TRBC2 were covered by a beta constant-region primer of two equimolar oligonucleotides. Ligated cDNA was amplified by four rounds of PCR with nested alpha and beta constant-region primers and SP2. Using its own MiXCR run on the UMI-ligation and nested PCR reads, TCRdb lists one record per CDR3 protein. The sample has about 120,000 distinct CDR3 sequences; just over 35% are singletons. The sample taken for sequencing was central memory CD4+ T cells from blood. These receptors all stem from a human donor in good health.

The rearrangement uses TRBV4-1 and TRBJ2-2; 8 nucleotides align to TRBD2. The CDR3 is 15 residues long. V lost 7 bases, J lost 7 bases, and 11 bases stayed unmatched. From germline, CDR1 is MGHRA and CDR2 YSYEKL. CDR3 protein: CASKPQREKDGELFF. The CDR3 region has the DNA TGCGCCAGCAAGCCCCAGCGGGAGAAAGACGGGGAGCTGTTTTTT.

This clonotype has more than one count but fewer than ten. This rearrangement joins TRBV7-9 to TRBJ2-6; D possibly corresponds to TRBD1 (6 bases). The CDR3 sequence is 23 residues long. Trimming removed 1 base at V and 0 bases at J, with 28 bases between. Germline values: CDR1 SEHNR, CDR2 FQNEAQ (reference sequence). In DNA, the CDR3 is TGTGCCAGCAGCTTAGAACAGGGCAAGTACGGTATACCCTCGCTCTCTGGGGCCAACGTCCTGACTTTC. Its protein product is CASSLEQGKYGIPSLSGANVLTF.

V is TRBV4-1 and J is TRBJ2-7, with D possibly being TRBD1 or TRBD2 (5 bases each). This CDR3 region has 16 residues. Between the trimmed V and J ends, which lost 4 bases and 2 bases, there was a span of 18 bases. The V gene's germline CDR1 is MGHRA and CDR2 YSYEKL. The chain's CDR3 is CASSRTFRDETYEQYF. The CDR3 nucleotides read TGCGCCAGCAGCCGAACCTTCCGGGACGAGACCTACGAGCAGTACTTC.

V and J are TRBV6-2 or TRBV6-3 and TRBJ1-1, with D unclear. The CDR3 spans 14 residues. The ends were cut back, 5 bases at V and 2 bases at J, with 12 bases in the middle. Germline V gives CDR1 MNHEY, CDR2 SVGEGT. This CDR3 reads CASSRNILNTEAFF. As DNA, the CDR3 is TGTGCCAGCAGTCGGAACATTCTAAACACTGAAGCTTTCTTT.

This chain joins TRBV6-5 and TRBJ2-2; 8 bases line up with TRBD2. Germline V gene data show CDR1 as MNHEY and CDR2 as SVGAGI. V lost 4 bases, J lost 4 bases, and 5 bases stayed unmatched. This CDR3 comprises 15 residues. CDR3 sequence (DNA): TGTGCCAGCAGTTCAGCGGGAGCGGTCACCGGGGAGCTGTTTTTT. Protein product: CASSSAGAVTGELFF.

This clonotype has a handful of counts. CDR3 in amino acids: CASSLDRWTNEKLFF. CDR3 coding DNA: TGCGCCAGCAGCTTGGACAGGTGGACTAATGAAAAACTGTTTTTT. The V gene is TRBV5-1, the J gene TRBJ1-4; maybe TRBD1 (5 bases). The CDR3 covers 15 residues. V lost 0 bases to trimming and J lost 2 bases, with 8 bases between them. Germline CDR1 SGHRS, CDR2 YFSETQ.

This chain links TRBV20-1 with TRBJ1-5; no clear D. V was cut by 0 bases and J by 2 bases, with 17 bases left in between. The CDR3 contains 17 residues. Germline V CDR1 and CDR2: DFQATT, SNEGSKA (reference sequence). CDR3 bases: TGCAGTGCTAGAGATGCGGGGAACCTCTTGGGCAATCAGCCCCAGCATTTT. Residues: CSARDAGNLLGNQPQHF.

This clonotype was observed many times. The chain links TRBV20-1 to TRBJ2-7; perhaps TRBD1 as D (6 bases). V lost 3 bases and J 10 bases, leaving 13 bases between the germline ends. The CDR3 consists of 11 residues. Germline loops: CDR1 DFQATT, CDR2 SNEGSKA (reference sequence). CDR3 amino acids: CSASAGERQYF. The CDR3 DNA reads as TGCAGTGCTAGCGCAGGGGAACGTCAGTACTTC.

This clonotype was seen only a few times. The chain employs TRBV3-1 and TRBJ2-7; perhaps TRBD2 as D (6 bases). Germline V lookup: CDR1 LGHDT, CDR2 YNNKEL (reference sequence). Trimming took 5 bases from V and 4 from J, leaving 15 bases between them. This CDR3 spans 14 amino acids. The CDR3 reads CASSFSGGDYEQYF. CDR3 DNA: TGTGCCAGCAGCTTTAGCGGAGGTGATTACGAGCAGTACTTC.

This CDR3 reads CASSTRLGGEPRDRGRTEAFF. CDR3 coding DNA: TGTGCCAGCAGTACACGTTTAGGGGGGGAGCCCAGGGACAGGGGGCGAACTGAAGCTTTCTTT. V gene TRBV28 combines with J gene TRBJ1-1; 12 bases match TRBD1. The CDR3 has 21 residues. The V gene's germline CDR1 is MDHEN and CDR2 SYDVKM. Trimming took 5 bases from V and 5 from J; bases not matched to a gene: 24.

This clonotype was observed a few times. The chain carries TRBV16 and TRBJ2-2, with no clear D. CDR1 and CDR2 (germline): KGHSY, FQNENV. The V and J ends lost 1 base and 0 bases respectively, with 12 bases between them. The CDR3 extends over 17 amino acids. CDR3 sequence: CASSQFLPAPNTGELFF. DNA for the CDR3: TGTGCCAGCAGCCAATTCCTTCCGGCACCGAACACCGGGGAGCTGTTTTTT.

This clonotype was seen only a few times. J is TRBJ2-4 and V is TRBV18, with a tentative D call TRBD1 (5 bases). Germline loops: CDR1 KGHSH, CDR2 LQKENI. V was pared by 3 bases and J by 0 bases, with 6 bases between. This CDR3 region has 14 residues. This CDR3 is CASSPDRAKNIQYF. The CDR3 DNA sequence: TGTGCCAGCTCACCCGACAGAGCCAAAAACATTCAGTACTTC.

The chain has TRBV24-1 and TRBJ2-5, with a possible D match to TRBD1 (6 bases). Germline assignment: CDR1 KGHDR and CDR2 SFDVKD. The CDR3 spans 15 residues. V was clipped by 5 bases and J by 7 bases, with 19 bases between them. As DNA, the CDR3 is TGTGCCACCAGTGCTCCAGGGGCAAACGGATGGACCCAGTACTTC. This codes for CATSAPGANGWTQYF.

The V and J genes are TRBV10-3 and TRBJ1-2; D ambiguous. The germline CDR1 and CDR2 sequences are ENHRY and SYGVKD. Trimming took 3 bases from V and 1 from J, leaving 9 bases between them. CDR3 length equals 14 residues. For the CDR3, the DNA is TGTGCCATCAGTGATGAGATCGGTAACTATGGCTACACCTTC. This encodes CAISDEIGNYGYTF.

The V and J genes are TRBV9 and TRBJ2-1, with 16 bases lining up with TRBD2. Germline assignment: CDR1 SGDLS and CDR2 YYNGEE. There are 18 residues in the CDR3. J gave up 7 bases and V 2 bases, and 9 bases lay outside the gene matches. This chain's CDR3 is CASSVSGTSGRDQNEQFF. The CDR3 region has the DNA TGTGCCAGCAGCGTCTCCGGGACTAGCGGGAGGGACCAAAATGAGCAGTTCTTC.

This clonotype turned up a few times. The chain links TRBV27 to TRBJ2-2, with D unclear. Looked up from germline, CDR1 is MNHEY and CDR2 is SMNVEV (reference sequence). Trimming left V 4 bases short and J 5 bases short, with 17 bases between. CDR3 length equals 16 residues. The CDR3 reads CASSSAPPRQTGELFF. CDR3 sequence (DNA): TGTGCCAGCAGTTCCGCCCCTCCGCGCCAGACCGGGGAGCTGTTTTTT.

CDR3 DNA sequence: TGTGCCAGTAGGCCCGAGGTGGGTGGCTACACCTTC. It codes for CASRPEVGGYTF. The chain employs TRBV19 and TRBJ1-2; no clear D. V was cut by 6 bases and J by 7 bases, with 12 bases left in between. The CDR3 consists of 12 residues. CDR1 is LNHDA, CDR2 SQIVND, per germline (reference sequence).

This chain joins TRBV6-5 and TRBJ2-1, with D possibly being TRBD1 or TRBD2 (5 bases each). Trimming stripped 4 bases from V and 4 bases from J, with 14 bases between. The CDR3 totals 15 residues. The germline gives CDR1 MNHEY, CDR2 SVGAGI. CDR3 DNA: TGTGCCAGCAGTTCCCGGGACGGAAGATACAATGAGCAGTTCTTC. Translating it yields CASSSRDGRYNEQFF.

V is TRBV20-1 and J is TRBJ2-7; 9 bases agree with TRBD1. Germline V gene data show CDR1 as DFQATT and CDR2 as SNEGSKA (reference sequence). This CDR3 is 13 amino acids long. The V gene end was trimmed by 4 bases and the J gene end by 11 bases; junction bases not matched to a gene: 12. The CDR3 region has the DNA TGCAGTGCTAAAAGCAACGACCGGGACAGGGAGTACTTC. This gives the protein CSAKSNDRDREYF.

This clonotype was observed a few times. Written as DNA, the CDR3 is TGTGCCAGCAGCACGTACATGGGATACGAGCAGTACTTC. It yields the protein CASSTYMGYEQYF. This chain links TRBV7-2 with TRBJ2-7; D call uncertain. Looked up from germline, CDR1 is SGHTA and CDR2 is FQGNSA. This CDR3 is built from 13 residues. V lost 5 bases and J lost 4, with 12 bases in between.

The V and J genes are TRBV6-6 and TRBJ2-5; either TRBD1 or TRBD2 may supply D (6 bases each). The CDR3 contains 16 residues. Between the trimmed V and J ends, which lost 5 bases and 3 bases, there was a span of 19 bases. Looked up from germline, CDR1 is MNHNY and CDR2 is SVGAGI (reference sequence). CDR3 bases: TGTGCCAGCAGTCTCCGGACACAGGGACTGAAAGAGACCCAGTACTTC. Its protein product is CASSLRTQGLKETQYF.

The V and J genes are TRBV28 and TRBJ2-1; 7 bases align to TRBD1. This CDR3 is 15 amino acids long. The V segment lost 7 bases and the J segment 4 bases; nucleotides outside the gene matches: 10. Germline loops: CDR1 MDHEN, CDR2 SYDVKM. DNA for the CDR3: TGTGCCAGCATTATGGGTGACAGGGCTTACAATGAGCAGTTCTTC. Protein: CASIMGDRAYNEQFF.

The V gene is TRBV12-5, the J gene TRBJ1-1, with unresolved D. The CDR3 length is 13 residues. Germline values: CDR1 LGHNT, CDR2 FRNRAP. The germline V and J ends were trimmed by 6 bases and 5 bases, with 13 bases remaining between them. This CDR3 reads CASGEGWRTEAFF. Here the CDR3 DNA reads TGTGCTAGTGGCGAAGGATGGCGGACTGAAGCTTTCTTT.

The chain employs TRBV5-4 and TRBJ2-1; TRBD2 aligns across 9 bases. From germline, CDR1 is SGHNT and CDR2 YYREEE (reference sequence). This CDR3 has 15 amino acids. V was pared by 4 bases and J by 13 bases, with 15 bases of the junction left unmatched. CDR3 in amino acids: CASSTQGRLAEIQFF. CDR3 nucleotide sequence: TGTGCCAGCAGCACCCAAGGACGACTAGCGGAAATTCAGTTCTTC.